This T cell receptor (beta chain) was sequenced for a study of T cell repertoires in cytomegalovirus infection. About the research overall: The public TCR beta signatures pointed to both CMV infection and matching HLA type. Overall study results and limits: CMV carriers having the relevant HLA were flagged by cumulative public TCR beta family frequency.

This CDR3 has 15 amino acids. Germline V lookup: CDR1 SGHTA, CDR2 FQGNSA. V was trimmed by 5 bases and J by 8 bases, leaving 21 bases between them. On this clonotype: Its target is not known.

MiXCR, run by TCRdb on the reads, gives a single entry per CDR3 protein. The sample gives about 740,000 distinct CDR3 sequences, less than 40% of which show up once; 2.5% to 3.5% is in the top ten. The specimen was PBMCs. The chain uses TRBV7-2 and TRBJ1-2, with D perhaps matching TRBD1 (6 bases). This clonotype originated in a human donor in good health (CMV status not recorded). Some clones in this sample may be carry-over from other donors' samples. CDR3 amino acids: CASSLRRATGYGYTF. The CDR3 DNA reads as TGTGCCAGCAGCCTCCGACGCGCAACAGGGTACGGCTACACCTTC.